The 22 T cell receptor beta chains listed next were all sequenced from one sample in a study of spatial heterogeneity in lung cancer. TCRdb re-derived calls from the 5' RACE reads in MiXCR, one entry per CDR3 protein. The sample holds some 120,000 distinct CDR3 sequences, 9% to 15% seen once. As for time point: blood at routine non-recurrence follow-up after resection. The authors sequenced whole RNA from tumor, nontumor lung or frozen PBMC without sorting. Source: PBMCs, taken at follow-up. The receptors were gathered from a male donor with early-stage non-small cell lung cancer.

Remarks on this clonotype: The CDR3 carries no conserved terminal phenylalanine or tryptophan, so it likely arises from a read error. The DNA is left out, because the CDR3 cannot be placed on it with certainty; the CDR3 is given as TCRdb lists it. The chain combines TRBV27 with TRBJ1-2. The CDR3 has 8 amino acids, counting both end residues. From germline, CDR1 is MNHEY and CDR2 SMNVEV (reference sequence). CDR3 in amino acids: CASTVFRV.

There are a few counts of this clonotype. An end of the junction differs from the germline gene, which may be a read error. The V gene is TRBV28, the J gene TRBJ1-2; 7 nucleotides match TRBD1. This CDR3 is 11 amino acids long. Looked up from germline, CDR1 is MDHEN and CDR2 is SYDVKM. CDR3 bases: TGTGCCAGCATCTATAGGGGACAGAGTGAATTC. Its protein product is CASIYRGQSEF.

This chain links TRBV11-2 with TRBJ2-3; D not resolved. CDR3 length: 14 amino acids. V lost 0 bases and J 4 bases, leaving 8 bases between the germline ends. Germline-derived CDR1 and CDR2 are SGHAT and FQNNGV. The CDR3 coding sequence is TGTGCCAGCAGCTTAGATGTGGGCTCAGATACGCAGTATTTT. Protein sequence: CASSLDVGSDTQYF.

The J gene is TRBJ1-3, the V gene TRBV28; no clear D gene. Germline V gene sequence: CDR1 MDHEN, CDR2 SYDVKM. The CDR3 totals 16 residues. V gave up 3 bases and J gave up 0 bases, with 12 bases separating them. The CDR3: CASSLYTVRSGNTIYF. The CDR3 DNA reads as TGTGCCAGCAGTTTGTATACAGTCCGCTCTGGAAACACCATATATTTT. The complete variable domain, with remaining parts taken from reference TRBV28 and TRBJ1-3, reads DVKVTQSSRYLVKRTGEKVFLECVQDMDHENMFWYRQDPGLGLRLIYFSYDVKMKEKGDIPEGYSVSREKKERFSLILESASTNQTSMYLCASSLYTVRSGNTIYFGEGSWLTVV.

In this sample, this clonotype turned up a few times. The V call is TRBV10-3, the J call TRBJ1-2; 11 bases match TRBD1. Per germline, CDR1 ENHRY and CDR2 SYGVKD. Losses at the gene ends were 6 bases for V and 10 bases for J; bases not matched to a gene: 10. The CDR3 totals 14 residues. DNA of the CDR3: TGTGCCATCAGAGGAACCGGGACAGGGGGAGTCTACACCTTC. Amino acid sequence: CAIRGTGTGGVYTF.

This clonotype came up a few times. V is TRBV29-1 and J is TRBJ1-1, with no clear D. The germline V gene encodes CDR1 SQVTM and CDR2 ANQGSEA. There are 13 residues in the CDR3. V was trimmed by 1 base and J by 3 bases, leaving 9 bases between them. The chain's CDR3 is CSVEVDIYTEAFF. In DNA, the CDR3 is TGCAGCGTTGAAGTCGACATCTACACTGAAGCTTTCTTT.

This clonotype was detected a few times. The V and J genes are TRBV7-2 and TRBJ2-7; D possibly corresponds to TRBD1 (6 bases). Germline values: CDR1 SGHTA, CDR2 FQGNSA. Trimming removed 5 bases at V and 3 bases at J, with 23 bases between. This CDR3 is built from 17 residues. CDR3 region: CASSPQQGTSIRYEQYF. CDR3 coding DNA: TGTGCCAGCAGCCCCCAGCAGGGGACCTCCATTCGCTACGAGCAGTACTTC.

This chain links TRBV19 with TRBJ1-4; D is perhaps TRBD1 (5 bases). CDR1 and CDR2 (germline): LNHDA, SQIVND (reference sequence). V was cut by 6 bases and J by 6 bases, with 20 bases left in between. The CDR3 has 16 amino acids. In DNA form, the CDR3 reads TGTGCCAGTAGGTTGGGACGTACAAGGGGTGATGAAAAACTGTTTTTT. Amino acids: CASRLGRTRGDEKLFF. Looking up the rest from reference TRBV19 and TRBJ1-4 gives the full variable domain: DGGITQSPKYLFRKEGQNVTLSCEQNLNHDAMYWYRQDPGQGLRLIYYSQIVNDFQKGDIAEGYSVSREKKESFPLTVTSAQKNPTAFYLCASRLGRTRGDEKLFFGSGTQLSVL.

This chain links TRBV18 with TRBJ1-5, with 7 bases fitting TRBD1. The CDR3 extends over 15 amino acids. The J segment lost 5 bases and the V segment lost 1 base, leaving 5 bases of the junction unmatched. From germline, CDR1 is KGHSH and CDR2 LQKENI. The CDR3 DNA reads as TGTGCCAGCTCACCACAGGCAGGGGGGGATCAGCCCCAGCATTTT. Protein sequence: CASSPQAGGDQPQHF.

This clonotype has at least ten counts. The V gene is TRBV7-9, the J gene TRBJ2-7; 13 nucleotides match TRBD2. From germline, CDR1 is SEHNR and CDR2 FQNEAQ (reference sequence). The trim removed 4 bases at V and 7 bases at J, leaving 7 bases unmatched. This CDR3 is built from 15 residues. The CDR3 DNA is TGTGCCAGCAGCTCCGCCGGGACTAGCGGGGAAGAGCAGTACTTC. Encoded protein: CASSSAGTSGEEQYF. Using reference TRBV7-9 and TRBJ2-7 for the parts outside the CDR3, the full variable domain is DTGVSQNPRHKITKRGQNVTFRCDPISEHNRLYWYRQTLGQGPEFLTYFQNEAQLEKSRLLSDRFSAERPKGSFSTLEIQRTEQGDSAMYLCASSSAGTSGEEQYFGPGTRLTVT.

The rearrangement joins TRBV9 to TRBJ2-6; D perhaps matches TRBD1 (6 bases). The CDR3 loop spans 16 amino acids. The germline CDR1 and CDR2 sequences are SGDLS and YYNGEE. Trimming took off 0 bases at V and 3 bases at J, with 10 bases between the two ends. The CDR3 loop reads CASSVDRAFGANVLTF. CDR3 nucleotide sequence: TGTGCCAGCAGCGTAGACAGGGCTTTTGGGGCCAACGTCCTGACTTTC.

There are many counts of this clonotype. The CDR3 sequence is CASSLDFTYEQYF. The DNA for the CDR3 is TGCGCCAGCAGCTTGGACTTCACCTACGAGCAGTACTTC. The chain couples TRBV5-1 to TRBJ2-7; D unresolved. V dropped 0 bases and J dropped 2 bases, with 6 bases sitting between them. The CDR3 runs to 13 residues. The V gene's germline CDR1 is SGHRS and CDR2 YFSETQ.

This clonotype was seen repeatedly, ten times or more. This chain uses TRBV3-1 with TRBJ1-1, with D possibly being TRBD1 (6 bases). CDR3 length equals 16 residues. Germline values: CDR1 LGHDT, CDR2 YNNKEL (reference sequence). V was pared by 1 base and J by 1 base, with 13 bases between. The DNA of the CDR3 is TGTGCCAGCAGCCAAGGGGGGGCGCGTGCGAACACTGAAGCTTTCTTT. Encoded protein: CASSQGGARANTEAFF.

This clonotype has ten or more counts. The chain is built from TRBV29-1 and TRBJ1-4, with D perhaps matching TRBD1 (6 bases). Trimming left V 2 bases short and J 0 bases short, with 13 bases between. The CDR3 has 16 residues. Germline V gene lookup returns CDR1 SQVTM and CDR2 ANQGSEA. As DNA, the CDR3 is TGCAGCGTTGAAAGTAGGGGGGCCTCAACTAATGAAAAACTGTTTTTT. The encoded protein is CSVESRGASTNEKLFF.

The chain couples TRBV2 to TRBJ1-1; weak D call: TRBD1 (5 bases). V was clipped by 8 bases and J by 1 base, with 11 bases between them. The length of the CDR3 is 13 residues. Germline V gives CDR1 SNHLY, CDR2 FYNNEI. The chain's CDR3 is CASEATGNTEAFF. Written as DNA, the CDR3 is TGTGCCAGCGAAGCTACAGGGAACACTGAAGCTTTCTTT. Full variable domain (missing parts from reference TRBV2 and TRBJ1-1): EPEVTQTPSHQVTQMGQEVILRCVPISNHLYFYWYRQILGQKVEFLVSFYNNEISEKSEIFDDQFSVERPDGSNFTLKIRSTKLEDSAMYFCASEATGNTEAFFGQGTRLTVV.

This clonotype was detected ten times or more. V usage is TRBV4-3 and J usage is TRBJ2-7; no reliable D call. CDR1 is LGHNA, CDR2 YSLEER, per germline. V lost 1 base and J lost 1, with 11 bases in between. The CDR3 is 15 residues long. This CDR3 is CASSQGTEGSYEQYF. CDR3 nucleotides: TGCGCCAGCAGCCAAGGAACGGAAGGGTCCTACGAGCAGTACTTC.

There are a few counts of this clonotype. CDR3 DNA: TGTGCCAGCAGTGAGGGCATTGCAGTTTATGGCTACACCTTC. Its translation: CASSEGIAVYGYTF. The chain has TRBV2 and TRBJ1-2; D unresolved. V shed 3 bases and J shed 5 bases, with 13 bases lying between them. The CDR3 has 14 residues. From germline, CDR1 is SNHLY and CDR2 FYNNEI.

This clonotype was detected only a few times. V gene TRBV6-1 combines with J gene TRBJ2-2, with D unresolved. There are 13 residues in the CDR3. Trimming took off 3 bases at V and 8 bases at J, with 10 bases between the two ends. Per the germline V gene, CDR1 is MNHNS and CDR2 is SASEGT. CDR3 sequence reads: CASSESFAGELFF. In DNA, the CDR3 is TGTGCCAGCAGTGAGTCGTTTGCAGGGGAGCTGTTTTTT.

A note on this clonotype: This may arise from a read error, as a much more abundant clone is one base away. The CDR3 does not close with the conserved phenylalanine or tryptophan, likely indicating a read error. V usage is TRBV25-1 and J usage is TRBJ1-2; D not resolved. The CDR3 is made up of 12 amino acids. The germline V gene has CDR1 MGHDK and CDR2 SYGVNS. V lost 4 bases to trimming and J lost 4 bases, with 7 bases between them. CDR3 sequence reads: CASSGAGYGYTI. CDR3 bases: TGTGCCAGCAGTGGGGCAGGCTATGGCTACACCATC.

The genes are TRBV18 and TRBJ2-5, with no clear D. The CDR3 runs to 15 residues. V was shortened by 0 bases and J by 2 bases, with 10 bases between the two germline ends. Germline loops: CDR1 KGHSH, CDR2 LQKENI. CDR3 coding DNA: TGTGCCAGCTCACCACCGGACGGATTGCAAGAGACCCAGTACTTC. Translated, it gives CASSPPDGLQETQYF. The full variable domain, completed using reference TRBV18 and TRBJ2-5, is NAGVMQNPRHLVRRRGQEARLRCSPMKGHSHVYWYRQLPEEGLKFMVYLQKENIIDESGMPKERFSAEFPKEGPSILRIQQVVRGDSAAYFCASSPPDGLQETQYFGPGTRLLVL.

This sequence joins TRBV2 and TRBJ1-3; tentative D call: TRBD1 (5 bases). The CDR3 extends over 13 amino acids. Germline-derived CDR1 and CDR2 are SNHLY and FYNNEI. The V and J ends lost 5 bases and 7 bases respectively, with 12 bases between them. CDR3 DNA sequence: TGTGCCAGCAGTACGGGGCTAGTGAACACCATATATTTT. Translating it yields CASSTGLVNTIYF.

This clonotype occurred a few times. The chain carries TRBV5-1 and TRBJ1-1; D gene ambiguous. V lost 2 bases to trimming and J lost 1 base, with 6 bases between them. This CDR3 is 13 amino acids long. Germline assignment: CDR1 SGHRS and CDR2 YFSETQ. The CDR3: CASSFLRNTEAFF. In DNA form, the CDR3 reads TGCGCCAGCAGCTTCCTCAGGAACACTGAAGCTTTCTTT. Filled out from reference TRBV5-1 and TRBJ1-1, the complete variable domain reads KAGVTQTPRYLIKTRGQQVTLSCSPISGHRSVSWYQQTPGQGLQFLFEYFSETQRNKGNFPGRFSGRQFSNSRSEMNVSTLELGDSALYLCASSFLRNTEAFFGQGTRLTVV.